Presented here are 19 T cell receptor beta chains from one specimen sequenced in a study of glioma-infiltrating T cells after dendritic cell vaccination. Time point indicated: after dendritic cell vaccination, including at tumor progression/relapse. Measured with immunoSEQ multiplex PCR; TCRdb has only the in-frame clones, and not every one. The sample has tens of thousands of clones, approximately 80% seen once. The material was blood, obtained after dendritic cell vaccination. These receptors all stem from a human donor with glioblastoma.

The chain recombines TRBV4-1 with TRBJ2-5; TRBD1 might be the D (5 bases). Germline CDR1 is MGHRA and CDR2 is YSYEKL. The V end lost 5 bases, the J end lost 5 bases, and 24 bases lay between the germline ends. CDR3 size: 17 residues. This CDR3 reads CASSERKFRVESETQYF. The CDR3 DNA follows: TGCGCCAGCAGCGAACGAAAATTCAGGGTTGAATCGGAGACCCAGTACTTC.

The chain joins TRBV7-8 to TRBJ1-6; D gene uncertain. From germline, CDR1 is SGHVS and CDR2 FQNEAQ. The CDR3 is 13 residues long. V was pared by 2 bases and J by 7 bases, with 6 bases between. The CDR3 DNA sequence: TGTGCCAGCAGCTTACCCGGGAATTCACCCCTCCACTTT. It encodes CASSLPGNSPLHF.

The chain recombines TRBV6-1 with TRBJ1-2; the D is unclear. This CDR3 has 13 residues. CDR1 and CDR2 from the germline V gene are MNHNS and SASEGT. The germline V and J ends were trimmed by 4 bases and 4 bases, with 10 bases remaining between them. CDR3 amino acids: CASSVVKRYGYTF. CDR3 DNA sequence: TGTGCCAGCAGTGTTGTAAAGCGCTATGGCTACACCTTC.

The chain joins TRBV5-1 to TRBJ2-3; 8 bases fit TRBD2. Germline CDR1 SGHRS, CDR2 YFSETQ. J lost 2 bases, V lost 5 bases, and 7 bases had no gene match. This CDR3 is built from 15 residues. CDR3 sequence reads: CASSRSGGPTDTQYF. CDR3 coding DNA: TGCGCCAGCAGTCGGTCGGGAGGGCCCACAGATACGCAGTATTTT.

The chain has TRBV7-2 and TRBJ2-3; 11 nucleotides line up with TRBD2. CDR1 and CDR2 from the germline V gene are SGHTA and FQGNSA. V trimming: 5 bases; J trimming: 4 bases; junction bases outside the gene matches: 8. The CDR3 covers 16 residues. In DNA, the CDR3 is TGTGCCAGCAGCACAGCTAGCGGGGGGCCCGCAGATACGCAGTATTTT. Translation: CASSTASGGPADTQYF.

The chain combines TRBV30 with TRBJ2-2, with no clear D. This CDR3 comprises 14 residues. Germline V gives CDR1 GTSNPN, CDR2 SVGIG (reference sequence). With 4 bases removed from V and 7 bases from J, the gap between germline ends came to 16 bases. CDR3 amino acids: CAWKLASRDGELFF. The CDR3, as DNA: TGTGCCTGGAAACTGGCTAGTCGCGACGGGGAGCTGTTTTTT.

This clone was observed once. This sample also contains other DNA sequences that code for the same CDR3. J is TRBJ2-5 and V is TRBV5-1, with D perhaps TRBD1 (6 bases). V gave up 0 bases and J gave up 3 bases, with 9 bases separating them. Germline loops: CDR1 SGHRS, CDR2 YFSETQ. This CDR3 spans 14 amino acids. CDR3: CASSLGTVKETQYF. CDR3 nucleotides: TGCGCCAGCAGCTTGGGGACAGTAAAAGAGACCCAGTACTTC.

The chain combines TRBV19 with TRBJ1-2; D remains ambiguous. The V gene lost 8 bases and the J gene lost 4 bases, with 11 bases spanning the gap. There are 12 residues in the CDR3. Germline-derived CDR1 and CDR2 are LNHDA and SQIVND (reference sequence). The CDR3 bases are TGTGCCAGTGGTCAAGGCGGCTATGGCTACACCTTC. Its protein is CASGQGGYGYTF.

This chain connects TRBV25-1 to TRBJ1-1; D perhaps matches TRBD1 (5 bases). In germline, CDR1 is MGHDK, CDR2 SYGVNS. The CDR3 spans 14 residues. Trimming removed 5 bases from V and 1 base from J, with 11 bases in between. The CDR3 loop is CASSNTGQNTEAFF. CDR3 bases: TGTGCCAGCAGTAATACAGGTCAGAACACTGAAGCTTTCTTT.

This clone was detected a few times. The V call is TRBV18, the J call TRBJ1-4; D gene unclear. The CDR3 contains 15 residues. Germline V gene lookup returns CDR1 KGHSH and CDR2 LQKENI. The V end was cut by 3 bases, the J end by 0 bases, with 8 bases between. The CDR3 DNA reads as TGTGCCAGCTCACCTCGGGAGTCAACTAATGAAAAACTGTTTTTT. This codes for CASSPRESTNEKLFF.

This clone was detected once. This chain uses TRBV11-3 with TRBJ2-5; TRBD1 matches 12 bases. The CDR3 has 15 amino acids. Germline CDR1 is SGHNT and CDR2 is YENEEA. V gave up 5 bases and J gave up 4 bases; unmatched junction bases: 5. DNA of the CDR3: TGTGCCAGCAGCAAGGGACAGGGGGCAGGAGAGACCCAGTACTTC. Residues: CASSKGQGAGETQYF. The complete variable domain, with remaining parts taken from reference TRBV11-3 and TRBJ2-5, reads EAGVVQSPRYKIIEKKQPVAFWCNPISGHNTLYWYLQNLGQGPELLIRYENEEAVDDSQLPKDRFSAERLKGVDSTLKIQPAELGDSAVYLCASSKGQGAGETQYFGPGTRLLVL.

This rearrangement joins TRBV2 to TRBJ2-7; D is ambiguous. The V and J ends lost 5 bases and 2 bases respectively, with 7 bases between them. In germline, CDR1 is SNHLY, CDR2 FYNNEI. The CDR3 totals 12 residues. In nucleotides, the CDR3 is TGTGCCAGCAGTCAGGCAACCTACGAGCAGTACGTC. As protein: CASSQATYEQYV.

The rearrangement joins TRBV5-4 to TRBJ1-2; 9 positions agree with TRBD1. The CDR3 has 16 residues. Germline-derived CDR1 and CDR2 are SGHNT and YYREEE (reference sequence). With V trimmed by 4 bases and J by 4 bases, 11 bases remained unmatched. CDR3 nucleotides: TGTGCCAGCAGCCGAACGGGACAGGGCCAGGGCTATGGCTACACCTTC. Translated, it gives CASSRTGQGQGYGYTF.

V usage is TRBV7-2 and J usage is TRBJ2-3; 9 bases align to TRBD2. The CDR3 runs to 17 residues. V dropped 2 bases and J dropped 3; count of bases not matched to a gene: 9. CDR1 is SGHTA and CDR2 is FQGNSA in the germline V gene. The CDR3 DNA follows: TGTGCCAGCAGCTTAAGGTTTGCGGGAGGGCCAACAGATACGCAGTATTTT. Its translation is CASSLRFAGGPTDTQYF.

The rearrangement uses TRBV5-5 and TRBJ1-2; 7 bases are shared with TRBD1. V dropped 4 bases and J dropped 0; count of bases not matched to a gene: 6. This CDR3 is built from 15 residues. CDR1 and CDR2 (germline): SGHKS, YYEKEE (reference sequence). DNA for the CDR3: TGTGCCAGCAGCCAGGGACAGATCTCTAACTATGGCTACACCTTC. This translates into CASSQGQISNYGYTF.

In DNA, the CDR3 is TGTGCCAGTAGTAGGTTTGAGGGGGCGGAATTTTATGGCTACACCTTC. Protein product: CASSRFEGAEFYGYTF. The genes are TRBV19 and TRBJ1-2, with TRBD1 matching 7 bases. With V trimmed by 4 bases and J by 5 bases, 13 bases remained unmatched. Germline V gene sequence: CDR1 LNHDA, CDR2 SQIVND (reference sequence). The CDR3 is made up of 16 amino acids.

The chain uses TRBV9 and TRBJ2-7; D is uncertain. The germline gives CDR1 SGDLS, CDR2 YYNGEE. The CDR3 is 12 residues long. V was pared by 4 bases and J by 5 bases, with 10 bases between. The chain's CDR3 is CASSQRVHEQYV. The CDR3 DNA follows: TGTGCCAGCAGCCAACGGGTCCACGAGCAGTACGTC.

The chain employs TRBV11-2 and TRBJ2-2; 8 bases are shared with TRBD1. V was pared by 5 bases and J by 3 bases, with 5 bases of the junction left unmatched. The CDR3 has 15 residues. Germline V gives CDR1 SGHAT, CDR2 FQNNGV. The CDR3 spells CASSTDRGYTGELFF. The CDR3, as DNA: TGTGCCAGCAGCACCGACAGGGGTTACACCGGGGAGCTGTTTTTT.

V is TRBV5-6 and J is TRBJ2-7; D possibly corresponds to TRBD2 (5 bases). The germline V gene encodes CDR1 SGHDT and CDR2 YYEEEE. This CDR3 is built from 14 residues. V was clipped by 3 bases and J by 2 bases, with 12 bases between them. CDR3 DNA sequence: TGTGCCAGCAGCTCCGGGCTAGCAGCCTACGAGCAGTACGTC. It encodes CASSSGLAAYEQYV.